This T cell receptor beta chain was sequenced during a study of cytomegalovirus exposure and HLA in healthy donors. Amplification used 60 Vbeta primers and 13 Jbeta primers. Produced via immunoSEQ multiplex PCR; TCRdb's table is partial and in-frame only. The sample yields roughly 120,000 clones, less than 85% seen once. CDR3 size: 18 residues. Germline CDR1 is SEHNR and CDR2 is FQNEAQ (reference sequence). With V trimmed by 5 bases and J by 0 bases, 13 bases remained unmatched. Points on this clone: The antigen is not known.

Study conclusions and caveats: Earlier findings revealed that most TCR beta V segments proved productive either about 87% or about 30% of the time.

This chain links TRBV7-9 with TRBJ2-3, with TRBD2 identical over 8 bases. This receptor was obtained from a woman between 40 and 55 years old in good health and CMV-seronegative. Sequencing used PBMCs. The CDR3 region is CASSPGGGSDSSTDTQYF. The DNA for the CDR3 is TGTGCCAGCAGCCCCGGGGGGGGATCAGATTCTAGCACAGATACGCAGTATTTT.